This TCR beta chain originates from a study of cytomegalovirus exposure and HLA in healthy donors. The germline gives CDR1 MNHNY, CDR2 SVGAGI (reference sequence). CDR3 length: 13 residues. Trimming took 5 bases from V and 1 from J, leaving 8 bases between them. Worth noting for this clone: Its antigen is not identified.

The PCR made use of 60 Vbeta and 13 Jbeta primers. Assay: immunoSEQ multiplex PCR; the TCRdb copy retains only in-frame clones and omits some. The data contain 130,000 or so clones, roughly 70% of them seen just once; the ten biggest clones take up about 2.8%. Study-level points and caveats: Across donors, presence/absence analyses took sequencing depth to be roughly uniform. The investigators catalogued some 150 TCR beta chains as cytomegalovirus-associated. A cluster of highly shared sequence variants was likely a sequencing artifact.

This receptor was obtained from a woman in her forties in good health and CMV-seropositive. Sequencing used PBMCs. The chain uses TRBV6-6 and TRBJ1-1, with D possibly TRBD1 on 5 matching bases. The CDR3 spells CASSVQGNTEAFF. The CDR3 nucleotides read TGTGCCAGCAGTGTGCAGGGGAACACTGAAGCTTTCTTT.